Described below is a single T cell receptor (beta chain) sequence and its context. What it recognizes is unknown. The CDR3 covers 13 residues. Germline-derived CDR1 and CDR2 are SGHRS and YFSETQ. Trimming cost V 0 bases and J 6 bases, with 9 bases left between them. The entry originates in a study of T-cell reconstitution after alpha-beta-depleted transplantation in children. A TCRbeta library incorporating unique molecular identifiers was prepared. TCRdb used MiXCR to reprocess the PCR reads, holding one entry per CDR3 protein. The sample shows around 200,000 distinct CDR3 sequences, approximately 15% of them seen only once. Broader study findings: The authors attributed T-cell counts and diversity one year after transplant mostly to newly produced T cells. It was reported that alpha-beta T cells came from several hundred expanded graft clones (about two months after transplant). The origin of high day-60 TCRbeta diversity in some patients lay in surviving recipient T cells and thymic progenitors.

The sample was PBMCs, mostly from graft donor cells, taken 360 days after TCRalphabeta/CD19-depleted stem cell transplant. The sequence came from a male patient between 2 and 15 years old who had a stem cell transplant for acute lymphoblastic leukemia, so the T cells may come from the graft donor. The genes are TRBV5-1 and TRBJ1-1; D is undetermined. The CDR3 loop reads CASSLGGKPEAFF. CDR3 sequence (DNA): TGCGCCAGCAGCTTGGGAGGGAAACCTGAAGCTTTCTTT.